Listed below are T cell receptor beta chains from one sample, sequenced in a study of cytomegalovirus exposure and HLA in healthy donors. Method: immunoSEQ multiplex PCR; TCRdb's copy keeps in-frame clones and lacks some. The sample's table shows fewer than 130,000 clones. Material for sequencing was PBMCs. These receptors were obtained from a man in his forties or fifties in good health and CMV-seronegative. Each CDR3 is given with its conserved first and last residue. Fields, in order: V gene, D gene, J gene, CDR3 DNA, CDR3 protein. The D gene is left open where the match is weak.

TRBV4-1	-	TRBJ2-5	TGCGCCAGCAGCCTTCCTCTGGGGGCCGGGGAGACCCAGTACTTC	CASSLPLGAGETQYF
TRBV11-2	-	TRBJ1-1	TGTGCCAGCAGGAGAATGTCAGGGGACACTGAAGCTTTCTTT	CASRRMSGDTEAFF
TRBV19	-	TRBJ1-2	TGTGCCAGTAGAACAGACAGGTTTGGGGGCTACACCTTC	CASRTDRFGGYTF
TRBV5-1	TRBD1	TRBJ2-4	TGCGCCAGCAGCCCAACAGAACAGGGGTCTTGGATTCAGTACTTC	CASSPTEQGSWIQYF
TRBV27	TRBD1	TRBJ2-7	TGTGCCAGCAGTCCCCAGGGGGCGGCCTACGAGCAGTACTTC	CASSPQGAAYEQYF
TRBV2	-	TRBJ1-2	TGTGCCAGCAGTGGAGGGGGACGGGGCTACACCTTC	CASSGGGRGYTF
TRBV10-3	-	TRBJ2-7	TGTGCCATCAGTGAGTCTGCCGGCAGGGCCTACGAGCAGTACTTC	CAISESAGRAYEQYF
TRBV15	TRBD1	TRBJ1-2	TGTGCCACCAGCAGAGACGACAGGGACGGTTGGGGCTACACCTTC	CATSRDDRDGWGYTF
TRBV7-9	-	TRBJ2-7	TGTGCCAGCAGCTTATCGGCAGGGCCCTACGAGCAGTACTTC	CASSLSAGPYEQYF
TRBV4-3	TRBD2	TRBJ2-7	TGCGCCAGCAGCCGGAGCCTGGTGGGAGCGGGGGGCCCCTACGAGCAGTACTTC	CASSRSLVGAGGPYEQYF
TRBV9	TRBD2	TRBJ2-5	TGTGCCAGCACCTACCCGGGGGGGGGTCCAGAGACCCAGTACTTC	CASTYPGGGPETQYF
TRBV6-6	-	TRBJ1-2	TGTGCCAGCAGCGTCGCCAGGTCGTCTAACTATGGCTACACCTTC	CASSVARSSNYGYTF
TRBV29-1	-	TRBJ1-2	TGCAGCGTTGAGTCACATAACTATGGCTACACCTTC	CSVESHNYGYTF
TRBV10-3	-	TRBJ1-1	TGTGCCATCAGTGAGTCCCCCACTGACACTGAAGCTTTCTTT	CAISESPTDTEAFF